This T cell receptor beta chain was identified during a study of Ad26.COV2.S vaccination and SARS-CoV-2 variants. Assay: immunoSEQ multiplex PCR; the TCRdb copy retains only in-frame clones and omits some. The table records some 300,000 clones, approximately 86% of them present only once. The CDR3 length is 13 residues. Germline CDR1 SGHNT, CDR2 YENEEA. V gave up 2 bases and J gave up 5 bases, with 9 bases separating them. Documented treatment: 15 to 20 received Ad26.COV2.S at low or high dose, single or two shots; several received placebo; per-sample allocation not given. Sampling occurred on day 63 after the first vaccine or placebo injection.

Specimen: peripheral blood, collected in a trial of Ad26.COV2.S vaccine versus placebo. This TCR was recovered from a person between 18 and 65 years old who received the Ad26.COV2.S COVID-19 vaccine or a placebo. The V gene is TRBV11-3, the J gene TRBJ2-5; D not certain. The CDR3 here is CASSLRVGETQYF. The DNA of the CDR3 is TGTGCCAGCAGCTTAAGGGTGGGGGAGACCCAGTACTTC.